What follows are 28 T cell receptor beta chains derived from one specimen sequenced in a study of shared clonotypes between healthy human individuals (TCRdb year 2020). Libraries were made using the immunoSEQ multiplex PCR assay. The source is immuneACCESS, and TCRdb retained only in-frame sequences with V and J called. Part of the clones is not carried over; for the studies checked, unresolved V genes explain less than half of this, and the remainder is unexplained. Counted in this sample were 950,000 to 1,100,000 clones; approximately 78% of them appeared once. 0.55% to 0.7% of the sample rests with the top ten. Sample: memory CD4+ T cells from PBMCs. The sample's cell subset or site label, in plain terms: CD45RA-negative fraction. Receptors originate from a man aged 18 to 30 in good health. Some clones in this sample may be carry-over from other donors' samples.

The chain joins TRBV6-4 to TRBJ1-1; TRBD1 agrees at 7 bases. J was trimmed by 3 bases and V by 10 bases; bases with no gene match: 8. Germline V CDR1 and CDR2: MRHNA, SNTAGT. CDR3 length equals 13 residues. CDR3 region: CATISQGHTEAFF. The CDR3 nucleotides are TGTGCCACAATATCACAGGGGCACACTGAAGCTTTCTTT.

This clone was counted between two and nine times. This sequence joins TRBV6-1 and TRBJ1-3; D unresolved. The CDR3 is 15 amino acids. Germline values: CDR1 MNHNS, CDR2 SASEGT. The V end was cut by 1 base, the J end by 4 bases, with 11 bases between. The DNA of the CDR3 is TGTGCCAGCAGTGAAGGGGAGGGCCTCGGAAACACCATATATTTT. This encodes CASSEGEGLGNTIYF.

In DNA, the CDR3 is TGTGCCGCACCCAGGACAGGGATCTCCTACGAGCAGTACTTC. Amino acid sequence: CAAPRTGISYEQYF. The chain couples TRBV30 to TRBJ2-5; 8 nucleotides agree with TRBD1. Matching the DNA end better, TRBJ2-7 makes the J call doubtful. CDR3 size: 14 residues. Germline V gene lookup returns CDR1 GTSNPN and CDR2 SVGIG (reference sequence).

The chain carries TRBV5-1 and TRBJ2-3; 8 positions agree with TRBD2. With 4 bases clipped from V and 4 bases from J, the junction kept 11 bases outside the gene matches. Looked up from germline, CDR1 is SGHRS and CDR2 is YFSETQ. This CDR3 contains 16 residues. The CDR3 DNA follows: TGCGCCAGCAGCCTTGAAGCGGGAGCTCCCCCAGATACGCAGTATTTT. Translating gives CASSLEAGAPPDTQYF.

The chain recombines TRBV5-1 with TRBJ2-3; D tentatively reads TRBD1 or TRBD2 (6 bases each). This CDR3 is built from 14 residues. Per the germline V gene, CDR1 is SGHRS and CDR2 is YFSETQ. The germline V and J ends were trimmed by 4 bases and 3 bases, with 12 bases remaining between them. Here the CDR3 DNA reads TGCGCCAGCAGCACGGGAGACAGGACAGATACGCAGTATTTT. This codes for CASSTGDRTDTQYF.

This clone showed up many times. The rearrangement joins TRBV4-2 to TRBJ2-2, with D tentatively TRBD2 (5 bases). CDR3 length: 21 amino acids. The ends were cut back, 1 base at V and 0 bases at J, with 24 bases in the middle. Germline V gene data show CDR1 as LGHNA and CDR2 as YNFKEQ. In nucleotides, the CDR3 is TGTGCCAGCAGCCAAGGCGGATGGGAACGAGGGTCCTCTTCGAACACCGGGGAGCTGTTTTTT. It translates to CASSQGGWERGSSSNTGELFF.

The V gene is TRBV2, the J gene TRBJ2-7; no reliable D call. V was shortened by 4 bases and J by 3 bases, with 10 bases between the two germline ends. Germline CDR1 and CDR2: SNHLY and FYNNEI. The CDR3 is 13 amino acids. CDR3 DNA: TGTGCCAGCAGTGTCCGGGTAAGCTACGAGCAGTACTTC. Protein: CASSVRVSYEQYF.

The chain carries TRBV5-1 and TRBJ2-3; no firm D call. This CDR3 contains 16 residues. Trimming cost V 1 base and J 3 bases, with 15 bases left between them. Germline V gene data show CDR1 as SGHRS and CDR2 as YFSETQ. Here the CDR3 reads CASSLRRQIRTDTQYF. The CDR3 nucleotides read TGCGCCAGCAGCTTGCGCAGGCAAATTAGGACAGATACGCAGTATTTT.

V and J are TRBV2 and TRBJ2-2; 11 bases are shared with TRBD1. Germline-derived CDR1 and CDR2 are SNHLY and FYNNEI. V dropped 5 bases and J dropped 0; count of bases not matched to a gene: 2. The CDR3 has 16 amino acids. The CDR3 loop reads CASSPGQGANTGELFF. CDR3 in DNA: TGTGCCAGCAGTCCGGGACAGGGGGCGAACACCGGGGAGCTGTTTTTT.

This clone came up a few times. V and J are TRBV30 and TRBJ1-1; D gene unclear. V lost 4 bases, J lost 1 base, and 7 bases lay in between. The CDR3 consists of 12 residues. Germline lookup yields CDR1 GTSNPN and CDR2 SVGIG (reference sequence). The CDR3: CAWTVENTEAFF. In DNA, the CDR3 is TGTGCCTGGACAGTAGAGAACACTGAAGCTTTCTTT. Filled out from reference TRBV30 and TRBJ1-1, the complete variable domain reads SQTIHQWPATLVQPVGSPLSLECTVEGTSNPNLYWYRQAAGRGLQLLFYSVGIGQISSEVPQNLSASRPQDRQFILSSKKLLLSDSGFYLCAWTVENTEAFFGQGTRLTVV.

The chain has TRBV20-1 and TRBJ2-3; D not certain. The CDR3 contains 10 residues. Germline V gene lookup returns CDR1 DFQATT and CDR2 SNEGSKA (reference sequence). V was shortened by 6 bases and J by 2 bases, with 3 bases between the two germline ends. Here the CDR3 DNA reads TGCAGTGCCCTCACAGATACGCAGTATTTT. Translating gives CSALTDTQYF.

This clone was counted many times. This chain connects TRBV20-1 to TRBJ1-2; D possibly corresponds to TRBD1 (6 bases). Trimming pared 3 bases from V and 10 bases from J, leaving 12 bases between. The CDR3 covers 11 residues. CDR1 and CDR2 from the germline V gene are DFQATT and SNEGSKA (reference sequence). The CDR3 DNA follows: TGCAGTGCTAGTCTGGGGGCCCTCTACACCTTC. It specifies CSASLGALYTF.

V usage is TRBV28 and J usage is TRBJ2-7, with D possibly matching TRBD1 (7 bases). Per germline, CDR1 MDHEN and CDR2 SYDVKM. Trimming left V 2 bases short and J 3 bases short, with 14 bases between. This CDR3 comprises 15 residues. The CDR3 coding sequence is TGTGCCAGCAGTTTACGTCAGGGGGGAAACTACGAGCAGTACTTC. The encoded protein is CASSLRQGGNYEQYF.

This clone has a single count. The V gene is TRBV28, the J gene TRBJ1-5; 12 nucleotides line up with TRBD1. Germline values: CDR1 MDHEN, CDR2 SYDVKM. V dropped 8 bases and J dropped 1; count of bases not matched to a gene: 9. This CDR3 is 17 amino acids long. This CDR3 reads CASSSGQGARSNQPQHF. As DNA, the CDR3 is TGTGCCAGCTCATCGGGACAGGGGGCTAGGAGCAATCAGCCCCAGCATTTT.

Of note for this clone: This probably arose from a read error, given a far larger clone one base away. The CDR3 region is CASSGQETQYF. The CDR3 nucleotides are TGTGCCAGCAGCGGCCAAGAGACCCAGTACTTC. V gene TRBV5-4 combines with J gene TRBJ2-5; D gene uncertain. Germline loops: CDR1 SGHNT, CDR2 YYREEE (reference sequence). V lost 4 bases, J lost 1 base, and 2 bases lay in between. The CDR3 contains 11 residues.

J is TRBJ1-6 and V is TRBV2; the D is unclear. The germline V gene has CDR1 SNHLY and CDR2 FYNNEI. The CDR3 length is 13 residues. V was shortened by 11 bases and J by 6 bases, with 14 bases between the two germline ends. CDR3 DNA sequence: TGTGCCTTCGTGGACGGTTCTAATTCACCCCTCCACTTT. Its translation: CAFVDGSNSPLHF.

This clone was detected only a few times. The chain joins TRBV30 to TRBJ2-3; 7 nucleotides line up with TRBD1. The CDR3 consists of 15 residues. V dropped 2 bases and J dropped 4; count of bases not matched to a gene: 9. Germline values: CDR1 GTSNPN, CDR2 SVGIG (reference sequence). Here the CDR3 reads CAWSLGRGKADTQYF. CDR3 in DNA: TGTGCCTGGAGTTTGGGCAGGGGGAAGGCAGATACGCAGTATTTT. The entire variable domain, with the rest obtained from reference TRBV30 and TRBJ2-3, is as follows: SQTIHQWPATLVQPVGSPLSLECTVEGTSNPNLYWYRQAAGRGLQLLFYSVGIGQISSEVPQNLSASRPQDRQFILSSKKLLLSDSGFYLCAWSLGRGKADTQYFGPGTRLTVL.

The chain links TRBV4-2 to TRBJ1-1, with no clear D. V was pared by 1 base and J by 1 base, with 10 bases between. The CDR3 runs 15 residues. Germline values: CDR1 LGHNA, CDR2 YNFKEQ. The CDR3 nucleotides read TGTGCCAGCAGCCAAGCCGGACGTCGGAACACTGAAGCTTTCTTT. Encoded protein: CASSQAGRRNTEAFF.

The chain carries TRBV21-1 and TRBJ2-1; the DNA was not used to check the table's D call, TRBD2. TRBV21-1 is flagged as a pseudogene. The CDR3 is made up of 18 amino acids. The CDR3 region is CASSPGLAGASSYNEQFF. In DNA form, the CDR3 reads TGTGCCAGCAGCCCGGGACTAGCGGGAGCGAGCTCCTACAATGAGCAGTTCTTC.

The chain has TRBV5-6 and TRBJ2-5; a possible D gene is TRBD2 (6 bases). The J call is uncertain, as TRBJ2-7 better fits the DNA end. The CDR3 extends over 15 amino acids. Germline loops: CDR1 SGHDT, CDR2 YYEEEE. DNA for the CDR3: TGTGCCAGCAGCCCGCCCCTTTGGAGGGCCTACGAGCAGTACTTC. Translating gives CASSPPLWRAYEQYF.

This clone appeared a few times. The chain couples TRBV30 to TRBJ1-1; D uncertain. This CDR3 spans 14 amino acids. The V end was cut by 0 bases, the J end by 3 bases, with 11 bases between. Germline values: CDR1 GTSNPN, CDR2 SVGIG (reference sequence). CDR3 DNA: TGTGCCTGGAGTGTCGGACTCTGGGACACTGAAGCTTTCTTT. Its protein is CAWSVGLWDTEAFF.

The table lists this clone with a count of one. The chain joins TRBV28 to TRBJ1-4, with 9 bases that match TRBD1. V dropped 5 bases and J dropped 7; count of bases not matched to a gene: 8. Germline assignment: CDR1 MDHEN and CDR2 SYDVKM. The CDR3 extends over 15 amino acids. The CDR3 DNA is TGTGCCAGCAGTGGCCGGACAGGGGATTTTGAAAAACTGTTTTTT. It codes for CASSGRTGDFEKLFF.

V and J are TRBV5-1 and TRBJ2-7, with 8 bases that match TRBD1. The CDR3 runs to 14 residues. Germline CDR1 is SGHRS and CDR2 is YFSETQ. The trim removed 3 bases at V and 4 bases at J, leaving 6 bases unmatched. The CDR3 loop is CASSSNGQGYEQYF. The CDR3 nucleotides read TGCGCCAGCAGCTCGAACGGACAGGGATACGAGCAGTACTTC.

This rearrangement joins TRBV5-3 to TRBJ1-2; the D is unclear. TRBV5-3 is treated as an ORF (open reading frame) with a function not yet certain. The V end lost 3 bases, the J end lost 4 bases, and 19 bases lay between the germline ends. This CDR3 is 16 amino acids long. CDR3 in DNA: TGTGCCAGAAGCTCGCGAGGGAAATCACCAACCTATGGCTACACCTTC. Translation: CARSSRGKSPTYGYTF.

This rearrangement joins TRBV5-1 to TRBJ2-5; TRBD2 matches at 8 bases. The CDR3 length is 14 residues. With V trimmed by 0 bases and J by 3 bases, 1 base remained unmatched. The germline gives CDR1 SGHRS, CDR2 YFSETQ. In DNA form, the CDR3 reads TGCGCCAGCAGCTTGGGTAGCGGGAAAGAGACCCAGTACTTC. This sequence encodes CASSLGSGKETQYF.

This chain links TRBV28 with TRBJ1-2; no clear D. Deletions cut 5 bases from V and 7 bases from J, with 11 bases between. CDR1 and CDR2 from the germline V gene are MDHEN and SYDVKM. This CDR3 has 12 amino acids. The DNA of the CDR3 is TGTGCCAGCAGTCCGCCTAGGTTTGGCTACACCTTC. As protein: CASSPPRFGYTF.

V gene TRBV10-3 combines with J gene TRBJ2-4, with 9 bases aligning to TRBD1. From germline, CDR1 is ENHRY and CDR2 SYGVKD. The CDR3 runs to 13 residues. The J segment lost 9 bases and the V segment lost 4 bases, leaving 4 bases of the junction unmatched. The CDR3 spells CAISGGGQGIQYF. As DNA, the CDR3 is TGTGCCATCAGTGGGGGGGGACAGGGCATTCAGTACTTC.

This chain joins TRBV7-2 and TRBJ2-1; 9 bases are shared with TRBD2. The CDR3 consists of 15 residues. V dropped 2 bases and J dropped 5; count of bases not matched to a gene: 4. The germline CDR1 and CDR2 sequences are SGHTA and FQGNSA. The CDR3 DNA sequence: TGTGCCAGCAGCTTATGGGCTAGCGGGAACAATGAGCAGTTCTTC. Its protein product is CASSLWASGNNEQFF.